The TCR beta chain described here comes from a study of regulatory T cells in long-lasting Graves disease. Study information: Positive TSH receptor antibodies alongside over 5 years of antithyroid drugs were what marked Graves' disease as persistent. Overall study findings and caveats: The researchers studied only peripheral blood, not thyroid tissue. Patients with persistent disease showed a bias toward TRBV28, TRBJ1-2 and TRBJ2-5. Persistent Graves' disease cases displayed lower TCR diversity than newly diagnosed ones.

For this clonotype: The antigen is not known. A read error is likely here: a far larger clone is one base away.

Germline CDR1 SGHAT, CDR2 FQNNGV. There are 12 residues in the CDR3. Time point given: persistent/refractory GD, antithyroid drugs over 5 years with positive TRAb. Making the TCR library involved RNA that had been extracted from PBMCs. Library construction for TCR beta used iRepertoire HTBI primers and Arm-PCR of CDR3 regions. TCRdb analysed the multiplex PCR reads with MiXCR anew, one entry per CDR3 protein. The table includes 400,000 or so distinct CDR3 sequences, around 20% detected once. The chain has TRBV11-2 and TRBJ2-3, with a weak D call TRBD1 (5 bases). The J call is uncertain, as TRBJ2-5 better fits the DNA end. The sequencing used peripheral blood mononuclear cells (PBMCs), collected when the disease was refractory, from a patient treated with antithyroid drugs. This receptor was identified in a female donor with Graves disease. The CDR3 is CAGSLDQGTQYF. The CDR3 nucleotides are TGTGCCGGCAGCTTAGATCAGGGGACCCAGTACTTC.